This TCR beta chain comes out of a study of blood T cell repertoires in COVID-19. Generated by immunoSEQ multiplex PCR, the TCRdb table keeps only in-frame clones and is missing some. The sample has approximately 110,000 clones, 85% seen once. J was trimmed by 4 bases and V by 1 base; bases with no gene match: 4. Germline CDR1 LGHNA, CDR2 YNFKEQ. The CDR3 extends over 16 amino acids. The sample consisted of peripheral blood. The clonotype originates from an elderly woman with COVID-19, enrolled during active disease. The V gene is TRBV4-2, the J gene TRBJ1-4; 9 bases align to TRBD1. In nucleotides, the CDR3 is TGTGCCAGCAGCCAAGTTGGGGGACAGGGTAATGAAAAACTGTTTTTT. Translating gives CASSQVGGQGNEKLFF.